These 31 T cell receptor beta chains were all obtained from the same sample, sequenced in a study of shared clonotypes between healthy human individuals. The method was immunoSEQ multiplex PCR; TCRdb's version includes in-frame clones alone and lacks a portion of them. Of hundreds of thousands of clones listed, around 97% were seen once; the top ten hold 0.055% to 0.07%. Sequencing input: naive CD4+ T cells sorted from blood. The subset was: CD45RA+ positively selected. The receptors shown here come from a woman under 40 in good health.

The genes are TRBV28 and TRBJ2-4; 7 positions match TRBD2. The CDR3 runs to 16 residues. The J segment lost 0 bases and the V segment lost 5 bases, leaving 7 bases of the junction unmatched. Germline V CDR1 and CDR2: MDHEN, SYDVKM. The CDR3 DNA sequence: TGTGCCAGCAGTGGGTCGGGAGGATTAGCCAAAAACATTCAGTACTTC. Encoded protein: CASSGSGGLAKNIQYF.

The rearrangement uses TRBV9 and TRBJ2-3; 7 bases align to TRBD1. The junction had 3 bases not matched to a gene; V was cut back by 0 bases and J by 5 bases. This CDR3 comprises 14 residues. Germline CDR1 reads SGDLS; CDR2 reads YYNGEE. The CDR3 spells CASSVDRGVDTQYF. CDR3 DNA sequence: TGTGCCAGCAGCGTAGACAGGGGAGTAGATACGCAGTATTTT.

The V gene is TRBV28, the J gene TRBJ2-7; D tentatively fits TRBD1 or TRBD2 (5 bases each). There are 16 residues in the CDR3. V was pared by 5 bases and J by 4 bases, with 21 bases between. CDR1 and CDR2 (germline): MDHEN, SYDVKM. The CDR3 reads CASSTTGPPGAYEQYF. The CDR3 DNA follows: TGTGCCAGCAGTACGACGGGGCCGCCTGGGGCGTACGAGCAGTACTTC.

V is TRBV2 and J is TRBJ2-3; 14 positions match TRBD2. Per germline, CDR1 SNHLY and CDR2 FYNNEI. Losses at the gene ends were 6 bases for V and 1 base for J; bases not matched to a gene: 6. CDR3 length: 17 residues. CDR3: CASRQGLAGVGTDTQYF. The CDR3 coding sequence is TGTGCCAGCAGGCAGGGACTAGCGGGAGTCGGCACAGATACGCAGTATTTT.

The genes are TRBV7-2 and TRBJ2-1, with D perhaps TRBD2 (5 bases). This CDR3 contains 15 residues. Germline lookup yields CDR1 SGHTA and CDR2 FQGNSA. V was cut by 4 bases and J by 0 bases, with 10 bases left in between. The CDR3, as DNA: TGTGCCAGCAGCTGGGAGCAGGACTCCTACAATGAGCAGTTCTTC. Translated: CASSWEQDSYNEQFF.

This chain connects TRBV18 to TRBJ2-2; tentative D call: TRBD1 (5 bases). The CDR3 consists of 14 residues. The V gene's germline CDR1 is KGHSH and CDR2 LQKENI. Between the trimmed V and J ends, which lost 0 bases and 5 bases, there was a span of 7 bases. The CDR3 bases are TGTGCCAGCTCACCACCCAGGGATACCGGGGAGCTGTTTTTT. Translation: CASSPPRDTGELFF.

J is TRBJ2-7 and V is TRBV7-3, with 7 bases aligning to TRBD2. The germline V gene encodes CDR1 SGHTA and CDR2 FQGTGA. V was clipped by 3 bases and J by 7 bases; unmatched bases: 9. CDR3 length: 14 amino acids. CDR3 DNA sequence: TGTGCCAGCAGCTTTGAATGGACTAGGATGGAGCAGTACTTC. This gives the protein CASSFEWTRMEQYF.

The rearrangement uses TRBV15 and TRBJ1-4; D is possibly TRBD1 (6 bases). The V end was cut by 0 bases, the J end by 8 bases, with 16 bases between. The CDR3 spans 16 residues. Germline CDR1 is LNHNV and CDR2 is YYDKDF (reference sequence). The CDR3 is CATSRDQGRAGEKLFF. The CDR3 nucleotides are TGTGCCACCAGCAGAGATCAGGGGAGGGCTGGAGAAAAACTGTTTTTT.

The chain uses TRBV10-2 and TRBJ2-5; 16 positions match TRBD2. Germline lookup yields CDR1 WSHSY and CDR2 SAAADI. The CDR3 loop spans 17 amino acids. The V and J ends lost 6 bases and 0 bases, in that order; junction bases with no gene match: 4. The CDR3 loop is CASREGLAGGYQETQYF. CDR3 bases: TGCGCCAGCAGAGAGGGACTAGCGGGAGGGTACCAAGAGACCCAGTACTTC.

V usage is TRBV19 and J usage is TRBJ1-4; D call uncertain. V was pared by 7 bases and J by 8 bases, with 14 bases between. Germline V CDR1 and CDR2: LNHDA, SQIVND (reference sequence). The CDR3 sequence is 13 residues long. CDR3 in amino acids: CASTNLEGEKLFF. Written as DNA, the CDR3 is TGTGCCAGTACAAACCTCGAGGGCGAAAAACTGTTTTTT.

The rearrangement joins TRBV4-1 to TRBJ2-4; possibly TRBD2 for D (9 bases). The length of the CDR3 is 15 residues. The germline V gene encodes CDR1 MGHRA and CDR2 YSYEKL. The V end lost 0 bases, the J end lost 9 bases, and 15 bases lay between the germline ends. The CDR3 is CASSQDRGREGIQYF. CDR3 in DNA: TGCGCCAGCAGCCAAGACAGGGGGCGGGAGGGCATTCAGTACTTC.

The rearrangement joins TRBV10-3 to TRBJ1-2; D may be TRBD1 (6 bases). CDR3 size: 16 residues. The germline gives CDR1 ENHRY, CDR2 SYGVKD. V lost 6 bases and J 5 bases, leaving 22 bases between the germline ends. The CDR3 loop is CAIRSEGGPDPYGYTF. The CDR3 DNA sequence: TGTGCCATCAGATCAGAGGGGGGGCCCGATCCATATGGCTACACCTTC.

V usage is TRBV6-5 and J usage is TRBJ1-5, with D perhaps matching TRBD1 (5 bases). CDR1 is MNHEY and CDR2 is SVGAGI in the germline V gene. The CDR3 covers 14 residues. Trimming removed 0 bases from V and 5 bases from J, with 8 bases in between. CDR3 coding DNA: TGTGCCAGCAGTTACTCGACAGAGTATCAGCCCCAGCATTTT. Translation: CASSYSTEYQPQHF.

The chain joins TRBV18 to TRBJ1-4; 7 bases are a match to TRBD1. Germline trimming cut 3 bases from V and 8 bases from J; bases unmatched to any gene: 12. This CDR3 has 16 residues. The germline V gene encodes CDR1 KGHSH and CDR2 LQKENI. CDR3 amino acids: CASSPRNRGSGEKLFF. CDR3 DNA: TGTGCCAGCTCACCTCGCAACAGGGGTTCGGGCGAAAAACTGTTTTTT.

The CDR3 spells CASSSLWGQGTYEQYF. CDR3 in DNA: TGTGCCAGCAGCTCCCTCTGGGGACAGGGAACCTACGAGCAGTACTTC. The gene calls are TRBV5-6 and TRBJ2-7; 9 bases map to TRBD1. The CDR3 has 16 residues. V shed 3 bases and J 2 bases; nucleotides not matched to a gene: 9. Germline V gene lookup returns CDR1 SGHDT and CDR2 YYEEEE.

The rearrangement joins TRBV29-1 to TRBJ2-1; D uncertain. CDR3 length: 13 amino acids. Germline CDR1 reads SQVTM; CDR2 reads ANQGSEA. With 3 bases removed from V and 7 bases from J, the gap between germline ends came to 13 bases. This chain's CDR3 is CSVDKGGGNEQFF. CDR3 coding DNA: TGCAGCGTTGATAAGGGTGGTGGGAATGAGCAGTTCTTC.

The rearrangement links TRBV4-1 to TRBJ2-3; 7 nucleotides agree with TRBD2. V shed 4 bases, J shed 2 bases, and the junction held 15 bases outside the gene matches. The CDR3 has 18 residues. Germline V gives CDR1 MGHRA, CDR2 YSYEKL. The CDR3 DNA sequence: TGCGCCAGCAGCCCGAGGGGAGATAGCGGGCGATTCACAGATACGCAGTATTTT. Its translation is CASSPRGDSGRFTDTQYF.

The V and J genes are TRBV2 and TRBJ1-1, with D unresolved. The V and J ends lost 5 bases and 4 bases respectively, with 20 bases between them. Germline V CDR1 and CDR2: SNHLY, FYNNEI. This CDR3 contains 16 residues. The CDR3 DNA is TGTGCCAGCAGTTCCGATGGACCGCTCGGAGGCACTGAAGCTTTCTTT. Residues: CASSSDGPLGGTEAFF.

This chain joins TRBV4-1 and TRBJ1-1; D may be TRBD1 (6 bases). From germline, CDR1 is MGHRA and CDR2 YSYEKL. V lost 2 bases to trimming and J lost 4 bases, with 14 bases between them. The CDR3 totals 15 residues. The CDR3 sequence: CASSQRGFRGTEAFF. DNA for the CDR3: TGCGCCAGCAGCCAACGGGGCTTCAGGGGCACTGAAGCTTTCTTT.

The gene calls are TRBV21-1 and TRBJ1-2. TRBV21-1 is a pseudogene segment. The length of the CDR3 is 16 residues. CDR3 residues: CASSKDWTDANYGYTF. The CDR3 DNA reads TGTGCCAGCAGCAAAGATTGGACTGACGCCAACTATGGCTACACCTTC.

The V and J genes are TRBV6-1 and TRBJ2-5; D ambiguous. The CDR3 consists of 14 residues. CDR1 and CDR2 from the germline V gene are MNHNS and SASEGT. V shed 0 bases and J shed 4 bases, with 9 bases lying between them. CDR3 bases: TGTGCCAGCAGTGAAGCGCACGGCTCAGAGACCCAGTACTTC. Translating gives CASSEAHGSETQYF.

The rearrangement joins TRBV5-1 to TRBJ2-7; D is unclear. Germline V CDR1 and CDR2: SGHRS, YFSETQ. Trimming cost V 4 bases and J 4 bases, with 21 bases left between them. The length of the CDR3 is 16 residues. CDR3 coding DNA: TGCGCCAGCAGCCCTCAATCGAACCCCCACTTATACGAGCAGTACTTC. Encoded protein: CASSPQSNPHLYEQYF.

The V gene is TRBV19, the J gene TRBJ1-5; 9 bases align to TRBD1. V shed 5 bases, J shed 3 bases, and the junction held 5 bases outside the gene matches. The V gene's germline CDR1 is LNHDA and CDR2 SQIVND (reference sequence). The length of the CDR3 is 15 residues. The CDR3, as DNA: TGTGCCAGTAGTGGAACAGGGGGCAACAATCAGCCCCAGCATTTT. This sequence encodes CASSGTGGNNQPQHF.

The chain joins TRBV28 to TRBJ1-2; D perhaps matches TRBD1 (5 bases). CDR1 MDHEN and CDR2 SYDVKM come from the germline V gene. The V end was cut by 3 bases, the J end by 7 bases, with 15 bases between. This CDR3 is built from 14 residues. CDR3 region: CASSFRGRLSGYTF. Written as DNA, the CDR3 is TGTGCCAGCAGTTTCCGGGGACGGCTTTCTGGCTACACCTTC.

This chain uses TRBV28 with TRBJ2-7; maybe TRBD2 (6 bases). From germline, CDR1 is MDHEN and CDR2 SYDVKM. V lost 2 bases, J lost 4 bases, and 15 bases lay in between. The CDR3 loop spans 15 amino acids. The CDR3 is CASSLRRGGPYEQYF. The CDR3 nucleotides are TGTGCCAGCAGTTTACGGAGGGGCGGCCCTTACGAGCAGTACTTC. The full variable domain, with the rest looked up from reference TRBV28 and TRBJ2-7, is DVKVTQSSRYLVKRTGEKVFLECVQDMDHENMFWYRQDPGLGLRLIYFSYDVKMKEKGDIPEGYSVSREKKERFSLILESASTNQTSMYLCASSLRRGGPYEQYFGPGTRLTVT.

The rearrangement uses TRBV2 and TRBJ1-5, with D possibly TRBD1 on 5 matching bases. CDR1 SNHLY and CDR2 FYNNEI come from the germline V gene. The length of the CDR3 is 14 residues. Trimming took off 5 bases at V and 1 base at J, with 9 bases between the two ends. The CDR3 DNA sequence: TGTGCCAGCAGTAGACAGCTGAGCAATCAGCCCCAGCATTTT. Encoded protein: CASSRQLSNQPQHF.

This clone was recorded only once. Within the sample, other DNA sequences also encode this same CDR3. The genes are TRBV5-1 and TRBJ2-7; perhaps TRBD1 as D (6 bases). V shed 0 bases and J shed 2 bases, with 9 bases lying between them. CDR3 length: 14 residues. CDR1 SGHRS and CDR2 YFSETQ come from the germline V gene. CDR3 protein: CASSLVSGAYEQYF. DNA for the CDR3: TGCGCCAGCAGCTTGGTCTCAGGGGCCTACGAGCAGTACTTC.

The chain has TRBV6-5 and TRBJ2-7, with 13 bases lining up with TRBD2. CDR1 and CDR2 (germline): MNHEY, SVGAGI. The CDR3 length is 13 residues. The V segment lost 6 bases and the J segment 7 bases; nucleotides outside the gene matches: 3. The DNA of the CDR3 is TGTGCCAGCAGGAAGGGACTAGCGGGAGAGCAGTACTTC. Protein sequence: CASRKGLAGEQYF.

This chain's CDR3 is CASSPGTGGQLTDEAFF. The CDR3 nucleotides read TGTGCCAGCTCACCGGGGACAGGGGGTCAGTTAACGGATGAAGCTTTCTTT. The gene calls are TRBV18 and TRBJ1-1; 11 bases line up with TRBD1. V lost 3 bases, J lost 7 bases, and 13 bases stayed unmatched. The CDR3 covers 17 residues. The germline V gene encodes CDR1 KGHSH and CDR2 LQKENI.

CDR3 DNA: TGTGCCAGCCGGGACAGGGATAACAATGAGCAGTTCTTC. This translates into CASRDRDNNEQFF. The rearrangement links TRBV28 to TRBJ2-1, with 9 bases that match TRBD1. The CDR3 loop spans 13 amino acids. Germline V gene data show CDR1 as MDHEN and CDR2 as SYDVKM. Trimming at V came to 8 bases and at J to 5 bases, leaving 4 bases not matched to a gene. The full variable domain, rest sourced from reference TRBV28 and TRBJ2-1, is DVKVTQSSRYLVKRTGEKVFLECVQDMDHENMFWYRQDPGLGLRLIYFSYDVKMKEKGDIPEGYSVSREKKERFSLILESASTNQTSMYLCASRDRDNNEQFFGPGTRLTVL.

The V call is TRBV28, the J call TRBJ1-5; possibly TRBD1 for D (5 bases). Germline CDR1 reads MDHEN; CDR2 reads SYDVKM. There are 15 residues in the CDR3. V gave up 7 bases and J gave up 7 bases, with 20 bases separating them. CDR3 region: CASKLNDRWGQPQHF. The CDR3 DNA follows: TGTGCCAGCAAACTGAATGACCGGTGGGGCCAGCCCCAGCATTTT. The full variable domain, rest sourced from reference TRBV28 and TRBJ1-5, is DVKVTQSSRYLVKRTGEKVFLECVQDMDHENMFWYRQDPGLGLRLIYFSYDVKMKEKGDIPEGYSVSREKKERFSLILESASTNQTSMYLCASKLNDRWGQPQHFGDGTRLSIL.